This record covers a single T cell receptor beta chain. Its target is unknown. The sample originates from a study of cytomegalovirus exposure and HLA in healthy donors. The wider study: Genotyping showed roughly 83% of about 370 donors falling in the Caucasian-associated ancestry cluster. Whole-study results and caveats: In a later analysis, parvovirus B19, influenza, CMV and Epstein-Barr virus appeared linked to several top co-occurrence clusters. In vitro assays verified that three CMV-associated chains recognized CMV antigens specifically.

Trimming removed 0 bases from V and 0 bases from J, with 12 bases in between. In germline, CDR1 is SEHNR, CDR2 FQNEAQ (reference sequence). The CDR3 sequence is 16 residues long. Researchers ran the PCR with 60 Vbeta and 13 Jbeta primers. The table came from immunoSEQ multiplex PCR; TCRdb's copy has only in-frame clones and leaves some out. The sample lists roughly 100,000 clones, under 85% seen once, with 3.7% in the top ten. The sequence was collected from a female donor in good health and CMV-seropositive. The source material was PBMCs. J is TRBJ2-7 and V is TRBV7-9, with a possible D match to TRBD1 (5 bases). This CDR3 is CASSLAAGSSSYEQYF. As DNA, the CDR3 is TGTGCCAGCAGCTTAGCGGCAGGGTCAAGCTCCTACGAGCAGTACTTC.